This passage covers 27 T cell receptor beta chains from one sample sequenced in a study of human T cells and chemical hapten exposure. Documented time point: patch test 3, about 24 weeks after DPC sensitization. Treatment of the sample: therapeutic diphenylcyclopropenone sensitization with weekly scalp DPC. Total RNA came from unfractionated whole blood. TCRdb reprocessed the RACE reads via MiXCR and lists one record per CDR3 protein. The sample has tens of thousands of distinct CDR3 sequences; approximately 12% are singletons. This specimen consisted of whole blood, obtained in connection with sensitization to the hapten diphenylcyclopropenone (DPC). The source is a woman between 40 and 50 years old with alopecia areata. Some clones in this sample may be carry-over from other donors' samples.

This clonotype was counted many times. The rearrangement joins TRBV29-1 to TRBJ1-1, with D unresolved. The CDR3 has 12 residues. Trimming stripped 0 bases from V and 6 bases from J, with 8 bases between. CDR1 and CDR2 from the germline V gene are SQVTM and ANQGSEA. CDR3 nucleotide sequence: TGCAGCGTTGAAGACCTTGGCGCTGAAGCTTTCTTT. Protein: CSVEDLGAEAFF.

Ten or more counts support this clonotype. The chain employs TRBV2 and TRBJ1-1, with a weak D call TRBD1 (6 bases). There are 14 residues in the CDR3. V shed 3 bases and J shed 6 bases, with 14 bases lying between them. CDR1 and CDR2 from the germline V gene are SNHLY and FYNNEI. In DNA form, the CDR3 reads TGTGCCAGCAGTGAGACCCCAGGGGCGCCTGAAGCTTTCTTT. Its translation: CASSETPGAPEAFF. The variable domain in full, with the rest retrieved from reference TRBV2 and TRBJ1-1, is EPEVTQTPSHQVTQMGQEVILRCVPISNHLYFYWYRQILGQKVEFLVSFYNNEISEKSEIFDDQFSVERPDGSNFTLKIRSTKLEDSAMYFCASSETPGAPEAFFGQGTRLTVV.

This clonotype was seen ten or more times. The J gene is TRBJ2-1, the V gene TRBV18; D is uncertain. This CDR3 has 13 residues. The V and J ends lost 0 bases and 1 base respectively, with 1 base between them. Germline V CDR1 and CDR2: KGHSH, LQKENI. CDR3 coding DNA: TGTGCCAGCTCACCACCGTCCTACAATGAGCAGTTCTTC. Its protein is CASSPPSYNEQFF.

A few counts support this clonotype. DNA of the CDR3: TGCAGTGCTAGTTCCGGTTTCCACACAGATACGCAGTATTTT. Its translation: CSASSGFHTDTQYF. The chain recombines TRBV20-1 with TRBJ2-3; D unclear. V was trimmed by 3 bases and J by 2 bases, leaving 12 bases between them. The CDR3 is 14 amino acids. Germline V CDR1 and CDR2: DFQATT, SNEGSKA (reference sequence).

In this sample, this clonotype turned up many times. CDR3 DNA: TGTGCCAGCAGCGCGGACAGGGCCGTCGTAGCTTTCTTT. Protein: CASSADRAVVAFF. The gene calls are TRBV6-1 and TRBJ1-1; 8 bases agree with TRBD1. After removal of 6 bases from V and 10 bases from J, the junction contained 10 bases not matched to a gene. CDR1 MNHNS and CDR2 SASEGT come from the germline V gene. This CDR3 comprises 13 residues.

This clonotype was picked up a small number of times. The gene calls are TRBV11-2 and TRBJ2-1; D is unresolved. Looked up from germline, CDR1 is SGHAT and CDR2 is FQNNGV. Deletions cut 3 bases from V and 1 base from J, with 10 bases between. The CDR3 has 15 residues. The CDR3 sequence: CASSLKLSSYNEQFF. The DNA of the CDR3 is TGTGCCAGCAGCTTGAAATTGTCATCCTACAATGAGCAGTTCTTC.

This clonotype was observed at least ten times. The CDR3 nucleotides read TGCGCCAGCAGCCCGGGACATTTCCAAGAGACCCAGTACTTC. Translating it yields CASSPGHFQETQYF. This rearrangement joins TRBV4-3 to TRBJ2-5, with D perhaps matching TRBD1 (6 bases). The germline V gene has CDR1 LGHNA and CDR2 YSLEER. The CDR3 has 14 residues. V gave up 4 bases and J gave up 1 base, with 10 bases separating them.

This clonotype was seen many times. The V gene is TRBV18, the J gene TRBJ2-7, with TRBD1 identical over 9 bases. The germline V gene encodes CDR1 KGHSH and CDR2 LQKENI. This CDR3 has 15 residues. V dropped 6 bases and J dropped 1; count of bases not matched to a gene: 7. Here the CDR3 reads CASSPTGGTSYEQYF. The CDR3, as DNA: TGTGCCAGCTCGCCGACAGGGGGTACATCCTACGAGCAGTACTTC.

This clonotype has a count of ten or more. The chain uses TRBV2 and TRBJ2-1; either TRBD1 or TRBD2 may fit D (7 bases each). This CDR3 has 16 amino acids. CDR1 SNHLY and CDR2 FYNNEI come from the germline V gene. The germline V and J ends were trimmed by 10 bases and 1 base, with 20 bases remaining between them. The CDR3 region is CATSGGDRRSYNEQFF. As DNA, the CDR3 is TGTGCCACCTCAGGGGGGGATAGACGTTCCTACAATGAGCAGTTCTTC.

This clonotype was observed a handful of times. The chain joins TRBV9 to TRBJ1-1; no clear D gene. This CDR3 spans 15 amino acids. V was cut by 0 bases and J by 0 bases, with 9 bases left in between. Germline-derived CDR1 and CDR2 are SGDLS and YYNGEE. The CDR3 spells CASSVEVALNTEAFF. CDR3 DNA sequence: TGTGCCAGCAGCGTAGAGGTAGCCCTGAACACTGAAGCTTTCTTT.

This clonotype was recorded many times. The CDR3 DNA reads as TGTGCCAGCAGCCGGGCCTCGCGGAACACTGAAGCTTTCTTT. This translates into CASSRASRNTEAFF. The chain is built from TRBV3-1 and TRBJ1-1; D is unresolved. The CDR3 consists of 14 residues. The germline V gene has CDR1 LGHDT and CDR2 YNNKEL (reference sequence). V lost 4 bases and J lost 1, with 10 bases in between.

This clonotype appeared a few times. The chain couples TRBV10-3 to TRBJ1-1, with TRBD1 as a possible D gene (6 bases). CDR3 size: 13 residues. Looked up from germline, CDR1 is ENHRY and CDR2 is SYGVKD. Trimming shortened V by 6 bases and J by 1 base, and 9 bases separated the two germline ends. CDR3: CAISLQGNTEAFF. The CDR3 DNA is TGTGCCATCAGCCTACAGGGGAACACTGAAGCTTTCTTT.

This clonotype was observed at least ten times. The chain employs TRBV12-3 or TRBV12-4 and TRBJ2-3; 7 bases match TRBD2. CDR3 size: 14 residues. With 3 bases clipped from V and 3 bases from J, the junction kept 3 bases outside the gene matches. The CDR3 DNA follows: TGTGCCAGCAGTTTTCAACTAGCGACAGATACGCAGTATTTT. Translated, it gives CASSFQLATDTQYF.

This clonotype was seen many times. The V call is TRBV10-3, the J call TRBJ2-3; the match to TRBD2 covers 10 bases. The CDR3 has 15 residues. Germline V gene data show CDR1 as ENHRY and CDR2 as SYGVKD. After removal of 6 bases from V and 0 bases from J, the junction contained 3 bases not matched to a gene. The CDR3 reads CAISLAGVSTDTQYF. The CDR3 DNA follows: TGTGCCATCAGCCTAGCGGGAGTCAGCACAGATACGCAGTATTTT.

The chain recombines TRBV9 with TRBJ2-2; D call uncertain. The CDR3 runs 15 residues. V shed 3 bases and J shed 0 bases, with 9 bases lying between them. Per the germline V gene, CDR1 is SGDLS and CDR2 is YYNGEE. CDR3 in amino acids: CASSARVANTGELFF. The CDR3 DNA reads TGTGCCAGCAGCGCAAGAGTCGCGAACACCGGGGAGCTGTTTTTT.

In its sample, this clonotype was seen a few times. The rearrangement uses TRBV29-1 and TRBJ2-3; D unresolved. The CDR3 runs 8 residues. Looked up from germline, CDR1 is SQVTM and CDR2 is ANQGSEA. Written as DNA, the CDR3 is TGCAGAGCAGATACGCAGTATTTT. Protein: CRADTQYF.

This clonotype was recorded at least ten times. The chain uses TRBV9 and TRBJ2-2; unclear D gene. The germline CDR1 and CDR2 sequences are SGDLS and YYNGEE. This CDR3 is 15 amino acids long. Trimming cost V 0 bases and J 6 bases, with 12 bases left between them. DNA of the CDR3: TGTGCCAGCAGCGTAGAGTCCCTAAGGGCCGGGGAGCTGTTTTTT. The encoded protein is CASSVESLRAGELFF.

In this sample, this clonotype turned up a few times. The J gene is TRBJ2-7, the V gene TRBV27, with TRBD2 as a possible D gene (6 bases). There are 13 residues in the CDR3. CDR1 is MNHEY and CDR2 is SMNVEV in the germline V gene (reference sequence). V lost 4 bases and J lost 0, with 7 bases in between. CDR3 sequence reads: CASSWRGSYEQYF. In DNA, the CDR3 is TGTGCCAGCAGTTGGAGGGGCTCCTACGAGCAGTACTTC.

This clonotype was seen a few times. CDR3 nucleotides: TGCGCCAGCAGTTTCGGACAGGGCGGCTATGGCTACACCTTC. The encoded protein is CASSFGQGGYGYTF. The chain carries TRBV5-1 and TRBJ1-2; 8 bases agree with TRBD1. The ends lost 5 bases at V and 4 bases at J; junction bases unmatched: 7. The CDR3 is 14 amino acids. CDR1 and CDR2 (germline): SGHRS, YFSETQ. Filled out from reference TRBV5-1 and TRBJ1-2, the complete variable domain reads KAGVTQTPRYLIKTRGQQVTLSCSPISGHRSVSWYQQTPGQGLQFLFEYFSETQRNKGNFPGRFSGRQFSNSRSEMNVSTLELGDSALYLCASSFGQGGYGYTFGSGTRLTVV.

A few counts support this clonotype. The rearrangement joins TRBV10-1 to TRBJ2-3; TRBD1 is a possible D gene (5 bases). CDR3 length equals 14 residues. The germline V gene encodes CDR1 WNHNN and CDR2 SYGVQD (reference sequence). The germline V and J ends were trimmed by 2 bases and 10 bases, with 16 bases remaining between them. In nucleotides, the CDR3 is TGCGCCAGCAGTGAGAACGCGGCAAAAGGGGCGCAGTATTTT. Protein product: CASSENAAKGAQYF.

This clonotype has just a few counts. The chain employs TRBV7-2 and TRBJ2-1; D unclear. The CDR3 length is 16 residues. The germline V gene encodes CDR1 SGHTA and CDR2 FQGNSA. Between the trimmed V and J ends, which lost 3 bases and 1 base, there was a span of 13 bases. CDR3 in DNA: TGTGCCAGCAGCTTTTACGTCCGGAAATCCTACAATGAGCAGTTCTTC. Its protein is CASSFYVRKSYNEQFF.

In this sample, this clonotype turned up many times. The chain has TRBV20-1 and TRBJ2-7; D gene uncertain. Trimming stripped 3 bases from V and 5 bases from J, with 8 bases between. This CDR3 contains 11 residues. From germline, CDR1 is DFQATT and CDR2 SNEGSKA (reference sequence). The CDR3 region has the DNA TGCAGTGCTAGTTCTACCCACGAGCAGTACTTC. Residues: CSASSTHEQYF.

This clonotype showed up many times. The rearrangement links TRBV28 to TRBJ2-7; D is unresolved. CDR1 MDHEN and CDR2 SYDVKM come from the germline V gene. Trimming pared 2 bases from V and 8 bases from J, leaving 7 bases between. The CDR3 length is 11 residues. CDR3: CASSLSRQQYF. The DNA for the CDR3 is TGTGCCAGCAGTTTAAGTCGGCAGCAGTACTTC.

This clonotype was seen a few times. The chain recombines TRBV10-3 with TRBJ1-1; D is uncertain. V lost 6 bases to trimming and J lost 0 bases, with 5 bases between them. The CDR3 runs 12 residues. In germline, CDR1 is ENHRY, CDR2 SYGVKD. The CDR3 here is CAIREMNTEAFF. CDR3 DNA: TGTGCCATCAGAGAGATGAACACTGAAGCTTTCTTT.

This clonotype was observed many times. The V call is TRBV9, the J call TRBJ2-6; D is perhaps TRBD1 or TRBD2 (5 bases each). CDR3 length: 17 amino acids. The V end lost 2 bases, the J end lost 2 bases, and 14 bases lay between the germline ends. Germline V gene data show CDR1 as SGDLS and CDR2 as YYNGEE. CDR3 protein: CASSVTLGVAGANVLTF. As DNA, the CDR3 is TGTGCCAGCAGCGTCACCCTGGGGGTGGCTGGGGCCAACGTCCTGACTTTC. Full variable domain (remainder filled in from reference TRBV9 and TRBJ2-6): DSGVTQTPKHLITATGQRVTLRCSPRSGDLSVYWYQQSLDQGLQFLIQYYNGEERAKGNILERFSAQQFPDLHSELNLSSLELGDSALYFCASSVTLGVAGANVLTFGAGSRLTVL.

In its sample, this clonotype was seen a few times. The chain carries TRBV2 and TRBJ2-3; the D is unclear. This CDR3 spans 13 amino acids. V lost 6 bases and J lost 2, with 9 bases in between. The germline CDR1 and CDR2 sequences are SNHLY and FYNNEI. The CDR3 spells CASSPDHTDTQYF. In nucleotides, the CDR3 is TGTGCCAGCAGCCCGGACCACACAGATACGCAGTATTTT. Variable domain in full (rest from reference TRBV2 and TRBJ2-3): EPEVTQTPSHQVTQMGQEVILRCVPISNHLYFYWYRQILGQKVEFLVSFYNNEISEKSEIFDDQFSVERPDGSNFTLKIRSTKLEDSAMYFCASSPDHTDTQYFGPGTRLTVL.

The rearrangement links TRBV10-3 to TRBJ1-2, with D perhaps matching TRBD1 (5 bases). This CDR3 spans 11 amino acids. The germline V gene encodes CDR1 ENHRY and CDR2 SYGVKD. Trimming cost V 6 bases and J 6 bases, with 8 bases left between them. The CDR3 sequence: CAISQGDGYTF. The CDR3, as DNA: TGTGCCATCAGCCAAGGGGATGGCTACACCTTC.